The 21 T cell receptor beta chains in this list originate from one sample, sequenced in a study of STAT3 mutations in large granular lymphocyte leukemia. Sequenced by immunoSEQ multiplex PCR; TCRdb stores in-frame clones only, minus some. The sample contains roughly 5,900 clones, roughly 86% of which appear only once. Regarding the study as a whole: At least one immunodominant TCR beta clonotype appeared in every T-cell large granular lymphocyte leukemia patient.

The antigens for these receptors are not known. The sample was PBMCs. The receptors shown here come from a human donor with T large granular lymphocyte leukemia. Some clones in this sample may be carry-over from other donors' samples.

This clone turned up a few times. The chain links TRBV2 to TRBJ1-2; 8 bases are shared with TRBD1. The CDR3 consists of 16 residues. From germline, CDR1 is SNHLY and CDR2 FYNNEI. The junction had 12 bases not matched to a gene; V was cut back by 5 bases and J by 4 bases. Written as DNA, the CDR3 is TGTGCCAGCAGTACGGAACGCAGGGGGCGCGTCTATGGCTACACCTTC. Its protein is CASSTERRGRVYGYTF.

The chain couples TRBV7-9 to TRBJ2-5; D not resolved. V gave up 4 bases and J gave up 5 bases, with 14 bases separating them. The CDR3 runs 14 residues. CDR1 is SEHNR, CDR2 FQNEAQ, per germline (reference sequence). For the CDR3, the DNA is TGTGCCAGCAGCTCCCCTGAGGCCGGGGAGACCCAGTACTTC. It specifies CASSSPEAGETQYF.

The J gene is TRBJ1-2, the V gene TRBV7-2, with a tentative D call TRBD1 (6 bases). The CDR3 covers 15 residues. V lost 3 bases, J lost 1 base, and 12 bases lay in between. CDR1 SGHTA and CDR2 FQGNSA come from the germline V gene. The CDR3 region has the DNA TGTGCCAGCAGCTTTAGTACAGGGAATAACTATGGCTACACCTTC. Its translation is CASSFSTGNNYGYTF.

J is TRBJ2-4 and V is TRBV14, with D perhaps matching TRBD2 (7 bases). Trimming cost V 1 base and J 2 bases, with 18 bases left between them. Germline CDR1 reads SGHDN; CDR2 reads FVKESK. The CDR3 consists of 18 residues. For the CDR3, the DNA is TGTGCCAGCAGCCAAGCCTACCGGGGGGCTAAGACCAAAAACATTCAGTACTTC. It specifies CASSQAYRGAKTKNIQYF. Using reference TRBV14 and TRBJ2-4 for the parts outside the CDR3, the full variable domain is EAGVTQFPSHSVIEKGQTVTLRCDPISGHDNLYWYRRVMGKEIKFLLHFVKESKQDESGMPNNRFLAERTGGTYSTLKVQPAELEDSGVYFCASSQAYRGAKTKNIQYFGAGTRLSVL.

The V call is TRBV5-1, the J call TRBJ2-3, with 7 bases identical to TRBD1. CDR1 and CDR2 from the germline V gene are SGHRS and YFSETQ. Trimming at V came to 3 bases and at J to 2 bases, leaving 6 bases not matched to a gene. The CDR3 is 15 amino acids. The CDR3, as DNA: TGCGCCAGCAGCTACGGACAGGTCATCACAGATACGCAGTATTTT. It is translated as CASSYGQVITDTQYF.

The V gene is TRBV5-4, the J gene TRBJ1-1; no clear D. The CDR3 runs to 12 residues. Trimming cost V 0 bases and J 5 bases, with 5 bases left between them. CDR1 is SGHNT, CDR2 YYREEE, per germline (reference sequence). CDR3 region: CASSLGLTEAFF. As DNA, the CDR3 is TGTGCCAGCAGCTTGGGATTAACTGAAGCTTTCTTT.

In this sample, this clone turned up a few times. This rearrangement joins TRBV29-1 to TRBJ2-7; 7 nucleotides agree with TRBD2. Germline assignment: CDR1 SQVTM and CDR2 ANQGSEA. This CDR3 has 12 amino acids. J gave up 6 bases and V 2 bases, and 4 bases lay outside the gene matches. The CDR3 nucleotides are TGCAGCGTTGAATCAGCGGGATTCGAGCAGTACTTC. It is translated as CSVESAGFEQYF.

The rearrangement uses TRBV5-4 and TRBJ1-2, with D unclear. The germline gives CDR1 SGHNT, CDR2 YYREEE (reference sequence). The V end lost 0 bases, the J end lost 2 bases, and 11 bases lay between the germline ends. The length of the CDR3 is 15 residues. CDR3: CASSLDTTPNYGYTF. DNA for the CDR3: TGTGCCAGCAGCTTGGACACCACCCCCAACTATGGCTACACCTTC.

The gene calls are TRBV28 and TRBJ2-7, with TRBD1 matching 8 bases. Germline V gene data show CDR1 as MDHEN and CDR2 as SYDVKM. The V gene end was trimmed by 6 bases and the J gene end by 3 bases; junction bases not matched to a gene: 4. This CDR3 has 13 residues. In DNA form, the CDR3 reads TGTGCCAGCAGACTACAGGGGGACTACGAGCAGTACGTC. Protein sequence: CASRLQGDYEQYV.

This chain joins TRBV5-5 and TRBJ1-2; D not resolved. The CDR3 extends over 13 amino acids. CDR1 and CDR2 from the germline V gene are SGHKS and YYEKEE (reference sequence). V was trimmed by 4 bases and J by 5 bases, leaving 12 bases between them. CDR3: CASSPDGIYGYTF. CDR3 nucleotides: TGTGCCAGCAGCCCGGACGGGATATATGGCTACACCTTC.

The CDR3 DNA reads TGTGCCAGCAGCCCGCGACAGGGGACTGGAACTGAAGCTTTCTTT. As protein: CASSPRQGTGTEAFF. The V gene is TRBV21-1, the J gene TRBJ1-1; whether TRBD1, the table's D call, matches the DNA was not checked. TRBV21-1 is tagged as a pseudogene. This CDR3 contains 15 residues.

This chain uses TRBV6-1 with TRBJ1-5, with 7 bases matching TRBD1. The junction had 11 bases not matched to a gene; V was cut back by 6 bases and J by 6 bases. The CDR3 consists of 15 residues. Germline CDR1 is MNHNS and CDR2 is SASEGT. In DNA, the CDR3 is TGTGCCAGCAGCACCCAGGGGGGCGGAAGTCAGCCCCAGCATTTT. Translated, it gives CASSTQGGGSQPQHF.

V usage is TRBV7-8 and J usage is TRBJ2-1; perhaps TRBD2 as D (6 bases). From germline, CDR1 is SGHVS and CDR2 FQNEAQ. This CDR3 has 14 amino acids. Trimming cost V 1 base and J 7 bases, with 11 bases left between them. The CDR3 reads CASSLGGGINEQFF. CDR3 nucleotides: TGTGCCAGCAGCTTAGGTGGCGGGATTAATGAGCAGTTCTTC.

The chain recombines TRBV5-3 with TRBJ2-3; 9 bases fit TRBD1. TRBV5-3 is marked as an open reading frame, function uncertain. CDR3 length: 15 amino acids. The V segment lost 8 bases and the J segment 3 bases; nucleotides outside the gene matches: 10. CDR3 bases: TGTGCCAGCAGCGAACCGGGACAGGGTACAGATACGCAGTATTTT. This translates into CASSEPGQGTDTQYF.

In this sample, this clone turned up a few times. V and J are TRBV10-2 and TRBJ1-2; D perhaps matches TRBD1 (5 bases). The CDR3 consists of 15 residues. V was pared by 0 bases and J by 8 bases, with 16 bases between. CDR1 WSHSY and CDR2 SAAADI come from the germline V gene. The CDR3, as DNA: TGCGCCAGCAGTGAGTCTAGGACACTAATTCAGGGCTACACCTTC. Translated: CASSESRTLIQGYTF.

This clone was counted between two and nine times. V usage is TRBV28 and J usage is TRBJ1-2; TRBD1 matches 8 bases. This CDR3 is built from 16 residues. V shed 3 bases, J shed 0 bases, and the junction held 6 bases outside the gene matches. Germline lookup yields CDR1 MDHEN and CDR2 SYDVKM. CDR3 residues: CASSFSYRGANYGYTF. The CDR3 bases are TGTGCCAGCAGTTTTTCCTACAGGGGGGCTAACTATGGCTACACCTTC.

The chain combines TRBV20-1 with TRBJ1-2; no definite D call. CDR1 and CDR2 (germline): DFQATT, SNEGSKA (reference sequence). CDR3 length equals 11 residues. Trimming cost V 1 base and J 7 bases, with 7 bases left between them. As DNA, the CDR3 is TGCAGTGCTAGAGTAGGAGGTGGCTACACCTTC. This sequence encodes CSARVGGGYTF.

This chain joins TRBV19 and TRBJ2-5, with D perhaps matching TRBD1 (6 bases). Germline V gene lookup returns CDR1 LNHDA and CDR2 SQIVND (reference sequence). This CDR3 has 14 residues. Trimming took off 6 bases at V and 2 bases at J, with 13 bases between the two ends. The CDR3 DNA reads TGTGCCAGTAGACAGACAGGCCTGCAAGAGACCCAGTACTTC. Translating gives CASRQTGLQETQYF.

This clone is labeled as large. The chain links TRBV28 to TRBJ2-7; 7 nucleotides agree with TRBD2. V lost 6 bases to trimming and J lost 0 bases; unmatched junction nucleotides: 5. The CDR3 loop spans 14 amino acids. CDR1 is MDHEN, CDR2 SYDVKM, per germline. The CDR3 spells CASRPGTNSYEQYF. The CDR3 DNA sequence: TGTGCCAGCAGACCCGGGACTAACTCCTACGAGCAGTACTTC.

The chain has TRBV19 and TRBJ1-5; TRBD1 matches at 10 bases. CDR3 length equals 17 residues. Unmatched junction bases numbered 17, after V lost 9 bases and J lost 6 bases. Germline values: CDR1 LNHDA, CDR2 SQIVND (reference sequence). The CDR3 coding sequence is TGTGCCAGCAAGGGACAGGGGCAAGGCGGAATAGGTCAGCCCCAGCATTTT. As protein: CASKGQGQGGIGQPQHF.

This clone was recorded once. J is TRBJ2-7 and V is TRBV6-1, with 9 bases identical to TRBD2. Germline assignment: CDR1 MNHNS and CDR2 SASEGT. Trimming took 4 bases from V and 5 from J; bases not matched to a gene: 9. This CDR3 spans 15 amino acids. DNA of the CDR3: TGTGCCAGCAGTGCCCTTAGCGGGAGACTAAACGAGCAGTACTTC. This sequence encodes CASSALSGRLNEQYF.